One and the same sample provided the 17 T cell receptor beta chains below, sequenced in a study of cytomegalovirus exposure and HLA in healthy donors. Vbeta (60) and Jbeta (13) primers were used in the PCR. Generated by immunoSEQ multiplex PCR, the TCRdb table keeps only in-frame clones and is missing some. Among about 98,000 clones listed, about 74% were seen once. Specimen: PBMCs. The receptors shown here come from a male donor in good health and CMV-seronegative.

The V gene is TRBV2, the J gene TRBJ2-1; perhaps TRBD2 as D (6 bases). The germline gives CDR1 SNHLY, CDR2 FYNNEI. The length of the CDR3 is 14 residues. The V end was cut by 2 bases, the J end by 10 bases, with 15 bases between. The CDR3 DNA reads TGTGCCAGCAGTGAACTAGCCGGGGGTTGGGAGCAGTTCTTC. This encodes CASSELAGGWEQFF.

The rearrangement links TRBV7-2 to TRBJ1-5, with unresolved D. Germline V lookup: CDR1 SGHTA, CDR2 FQGNSA. V shed 4 bases and J shed 6 bases, with 19 bases lying between them. CDR3 length: 16 residues. The CDR3 spells CASSSSAGKGIQPQHF. The CDR3 nucleotides are TGTGCCAGCAGCTCCTCAGCCGGGAAGGGAATTCAGCCCCAGCATTTT.

This chain joins TRBV6-1 and TRBJ1-5; the D gene is possibly TRBD1 (5 bases). V gave up 8 bases and J gave up 3 bases, with 17 bases separating them. Germline V lookup: CDR1 MNHNS, CDR2 SASEGT. The CDR3 extends over 15 amino acids. The CDR3: CASQGGTGANQPQHF. The DNA of the CDR3 is TGTGCCAGCCAGGGCGGGACGGGAGCCAATCAGCCCCAGCATTTT.

This chain connects TRBV15 to TRBJ2-1, with D unclear. There are 15 residues in the CDR3. CDR1 is LNHNV, CDR2 YYDKDF, per germline (reference sequence). V dropped 0 bases and J dropped 4 bases, with 10 bases sitting between them. CDR3: CATSREARRYNEQFF. In nucleotides, the CDR3 is TGTGCCACCAGCAGAGAGGCTAGAAGGTACAATGAGCAGTTCTTC.

The V and J genes are TRBV28 and TRBJ1-5, with TRBD1 matching over 7 bases. Germline V gene sequence: CDR1 MDHEN, CDR2 SYDVKM. With 6 bases clipped from V and 4 bases from J, the junction kept 6 bases outside the gene matches. The CDR3 sequence is 14 residues long. CDR3 loop: CASRKDRRNQPQHF. CDR3 sequence (DNA): TGTGCCAGCAGAAAGGACAGGCGAAATCAGCCCCAGCATTTT.

The V and J genes are TRBV20-1 and TRBJ1-1; D is unresolved. The CDR3 consists of 11 residues. V shed 2 bases and J shed 3 bases, with 4 bases lying between them. The germline V gene encodes CDR1 DFQATT and CDR2 SNEGSKA (reference sequence). CDR3 amino acids: CSARQDTEAFF. In DNA form, the CDR3 reads TGCAGTGCTAGACAGGACACTGAAGCTTTCTTT.

Here the CDR3 reads CASADRLGTQPQHF. In nucleotides, the CDR3 is TGTGCCAGCGCGGACAGGTTAGGAACTCAGCCCCAGCATTTT. This sequence joins TRBV2 and TRBJ1-5; 7 bases align to TRBD1. The CDR3 has 14 residues. Germline V gene lookup returns CDR1 SNHLY and CDR2 FYNNEI. J lost 6 bases, V lost 8 bases, and 10 bases had no gene match.

The J gene is TRBJ1-2, the V gene TRBV2; tentatively, D is TRBD1 (6 bases). The V gene's germline CDR1 is SNHLY and CDR2 FYNNEI. Trimming removed 6 bases from V and 8 bases from J, with 16 bases in between. This CDR3 spans 13 amino acids. The CDR3 bases are TGTGCCAGCAGAAAACAGGGCCCCCAGGGCTACACCTTC. It codes for CASRKQGPQGYTF. Full variable domain (outside the CDR3, taken from reference TRBV2 and TRBJ1-2): EPEVTQTPSHQVTQMGQEVILRCVPISNHLYFYWYRQILGQKVEFLVSFYNNEISEKSEIFDDQFSVERPDGSNFTLKIRSTKLEDSAMYFCASRKQGPQGYTFGSGTRLTVV.

The count of this clone is one. The V and J genes are TRBV28 and TRBJ2-1, with 7 bases identical to TRBD1. The CDR3 contains 14 residues. The trim removed 3 bases at V and 4 bases at J, leaving 3 bases unmatched. In germline, CDR1 is MDHEN, CDR2 SYDVKM. The CDR3: CASSLKGAYNEQFF. Written as DNA, the CDR3 is TGTGCCAGCAGTTTGAAGGGGGCTTACAATGAGCAGTTCTTC.

The chain uses TRBV11-3 and TRBJ2-7; maybe TRBD1 (5 bases). The germline V and J ends were trimmed by 4 bases and 1 base, with 11 bases remaining between them. Per the germline V gene, CDR1 is SGHNT and CDR2 is YENEEA. The CDR3 runs to 14 residues. In DNA form, the CDR3 reads TGTGCCAGCAGCTACTCCGACAGATCCTACGAGCAGTACTTC. The encoded protein is CASSYSDRSYEQYF.

The chain joins TRBV18 to TRBJ2-7; the D gene is possibly TRBD2 (6 bases). Germline CDR1 is KGHSH and CDR2 is LQKENI. The V end was cut by 5 bases, the J end by 0 bases, with 17 bases between. This CDR3 region has 16 residues. CDR3 residues: CASSLLSGLSSYEQYF. The CDR3 region has the DNA TGTGCCAGCTCATTACTATCGGGACTGAGCTCCTACGAGCAGTACTTC.

The chain couples TRBV25-1 to TRBJ2-3, with 9 bases identical to TRBD2. J lost 6 bases, V lost 6 bases, and 10 bases had no gene match. CDR1 MGHDK and CDR2 SYGVNS come from the germline V gene. This CDR3 contains 15 residues. DNA of the CDR3: TGTGCCAGCAGGACCGGAGGCGGGAGGGCCGATACGCAGTATTTT. Its translation is CASRTGGGRADTQYF.

This clone appeared a single time. The junction departs from the called germline gene at one end, perhaps through a read error. The chain couples TRBV6-1 to TRBJ1-5; D remains unclear. Per the germline V gene, CDR1 is MNHNS and CDR2 is SASEGT. This CDR3 comprises 15 residues. CDR3 coding DNA: TGTGCCAGCAGTGAAGAAGAGGGTGGCAATCAGTCCCAGCATTTT. This codes for CASSEEEGGNQSQHF.

This clone has more than one count but fewer than ten. J is TRBJ2-7 and V is TRBV27; 9 nucleotides align to TRBD2. The CDR3 has 14 residues. Germline CDR1 reads MNHEY; CDR2 reads SMNVEV (reference sequence). V lost 5 bases and J lost 7; bases outside the gene matches: 9. The CDR3 loop reads CASSLKAGGGEQYV. In nucleotides, the CDR3 is TGTGCCAGCAGTCTAAAAGCGGGAGGCGGTGAGCAGTACGTC.

This chain links TRBV5-4 with TRBJ1-1; 8 bases fit TRBD1. This CDR3 is 15 amino acids long. The trim removed 1 base at V and 6 bases at J, leaving 8 bases unmatched. Germline lookup yields CDR1 SGHNT and CDR2 YYREEE (reference sequence). In DNA form, the CDR3 reads TGTGCCAGCAGCTTGCCGGACAGGGCCAGGCCTGAAGCTTTCTTT. Protein: CASSLPDRARPEAFF.

The chain joins TRBV11-2 to TRBJ2-1, with a weak D call TRBD1 (6 bases). Trimming stripped 3 bases from V and 8 bases from J, with 14 bases between. Germline lookup yields CDR1 SGHAT and CDR2 FQNNGV. There are 14 residues in the CDR3. CDR3 loop: CASSFRQGLDEQFF. The CDR3 nucleotides are TGTGCCAGCAGCTTCCGCCAGGGGCTCGATGAGCAGTTCTTC.

V is TRBV5-4 and J is TRBJ2-3, with a weak D call TRBD2 (6 bases). Germline V gene lookup returns CDR1 SGHNT and CDR2 YYREEE (reference sequence). This CDR3 region has 15 residues. The V end lost 4 bases, the J end lost 7 bases, and 19 bases lay between the germline ends. Here the CDR3 reads CASSQGTRLEYTQYF. The CDR3 region has the DNA TGTGCCAGCAGCCAAGGGACTCGTCTAGAATATACGCAGTATTTT.